Listed here is a single T cell receptor beta chain. Its antigen is unknown. Assay used: immunoSEQ multiplex PCR; TCRdb lists only in-frame clones, some missing. Counted here are some 45,000 clones, approximately 90% occurring once; the ten biggest clones make up 5% to 6%. The donors were members of the validation cohort comprising some 130 subjects, separate from the roughly 640-subject first cohort. The sample is drawn from a study of cytomegalovirus exposure and HLA in healthy donors. Study findings and constraints: In the roughly 120 validation repertoires, a later analysis found that first-cohort TCR clusters tended to co-occur. Despite most TCR sequences being rare, some public TCRs occurred in many donors. It was reported that the classifier diagnosed cytomegalovirus status with high specificity and sensitivity in both the original and validation cohorts.

Trimming pared 0 bases from V and 0 bases from J, leaving 11 bases between. Germline CDR1 SGHRS, CDR2 YFSETQ. The CDR3 contains 16 residues. The V gene is TRBV5-1, the J gene TRBJ2-3, with a tentative D call TRBD2 (6 bases). The source material was PBMCs. This clonotype was obtained from a man aged 18 to 29 in good health and CMV-seronegative. CDR3 in DNA: TGCGCCAGCAGCTTGGATCTAGCGTCTAGCACAGATACGCAGTATTTT. Its protein is CASSLDLASSTDTQYF.